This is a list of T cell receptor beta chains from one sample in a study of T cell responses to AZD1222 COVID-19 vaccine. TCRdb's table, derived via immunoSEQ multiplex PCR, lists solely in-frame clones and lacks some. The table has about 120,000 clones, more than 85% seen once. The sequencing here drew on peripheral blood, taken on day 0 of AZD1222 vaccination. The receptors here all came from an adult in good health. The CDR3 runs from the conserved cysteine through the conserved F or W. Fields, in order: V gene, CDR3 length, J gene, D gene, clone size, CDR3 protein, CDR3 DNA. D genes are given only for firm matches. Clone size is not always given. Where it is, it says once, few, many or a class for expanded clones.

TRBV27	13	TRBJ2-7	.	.	CASRRTVYYEQYF	TGTGCCAGCAGGCGGACGGTTTATTACGAGCAGTACTTC
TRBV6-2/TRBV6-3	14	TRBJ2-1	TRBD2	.	CASTPTGLAGEQFF	TGTGCCAGCACCCCCACCGGGCTAGCGGGTGAGCAGTTCTTC
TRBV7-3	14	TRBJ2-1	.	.	CASSPYHGHAEQFF	TGTGCCAGCAGCCCCTATCATGGTCATGCTGAGCAGTTCTTC
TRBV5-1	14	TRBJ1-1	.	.	CASSLGVMNTEAFF	TGCGCCAGCAGCTTGGGGGTGATGAACACTGAAGCTTTCTTT
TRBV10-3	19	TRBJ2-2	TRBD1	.	CAISPVGGQGMVNTGELFF	TGTGCCATCTCCCCGGTTGGGGGACAGGGAATGGTGAACACCGGGGAGCTGTTTTTT
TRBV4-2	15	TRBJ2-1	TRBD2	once	CASSQTSGSTVEQFF	TGTGCCAGCAGCCAGACTAGCGGGAGCACAGTTGAGCAGTTCTTC
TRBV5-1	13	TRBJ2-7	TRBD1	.	CASSRGPAYEQYF	TGCGCCAGCAGCAGGGGGCCTGCCTACGAGCAGTACTTC
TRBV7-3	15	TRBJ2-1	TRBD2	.	CASSSAGTSGITKFF	TGTGCCAGCAGCTCCGCCGGGACTAGCGGGATAACGAAGTTCTTC
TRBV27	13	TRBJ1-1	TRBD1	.	CASSRGQGSEAFF	TGTGCCAGCAGTCGAGGACAGGGGAGTGAAGCTTTCTTT
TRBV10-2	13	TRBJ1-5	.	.	CASREGRNQPQHF	TGCGCCAGCAGGGAGGGGAGGAATCAGCCCCAGCATTTT
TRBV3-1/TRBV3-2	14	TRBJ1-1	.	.	CASSQWLGDTEAFF	TGTGCCAGCAGCCAATGGCTGGGGGACACTGAAGCTTTCTTT
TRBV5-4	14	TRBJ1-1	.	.	CASSLAGLVTEAFF	TGTGCCAGCAGCTTGGCCGGCCTTGTCACTGAAGCTTTCTTT
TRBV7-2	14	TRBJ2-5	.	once	CASSFLSGAETQYF	TGTGCCAGCAGCTTCCTTAGCGGAGCGGAGACCCAGTACTTC
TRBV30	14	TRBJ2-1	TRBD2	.	CAWNPGTSNNEQFF	TGTGCCTGGAACCCCGGGACTAGTAACAATGAGCAGTTCTTC
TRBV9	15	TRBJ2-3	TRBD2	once	CASSVRSGGSDTQYF	TGTGCCAGCAGCGTTCGATCGGGAGGGTCAGATACGCAGTATTTT
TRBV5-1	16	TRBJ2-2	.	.	CASSLAVKTNTGELFF	TGCGCCAGCAGCTTGGCCGTCAAGACAAACACCGGGGAGCTGTTTTTT
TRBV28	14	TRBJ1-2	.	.	CASSSLRGAYGYTF	TGTGCCAGCAGCTCCCTTAGGGGTGCGTATGGCTACACCTTC
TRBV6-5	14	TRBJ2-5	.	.	CASSDSGTQETQYF	TGTGCCAGCAGTGACTCCGGGACCCAAGAGACCCAGTACTTC
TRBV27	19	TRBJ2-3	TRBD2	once	CASSLRVGLAGGVGDTQYF	TGTGCCAGCAGTCTTAGGGTGGGACTAGCGGGAGGGGTAGGGGATACGCAGTATTTT
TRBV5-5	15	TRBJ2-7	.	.	CASSLDGGGAYEQYF	TGTGCCAGCAGCTTGGATGGCGGAGGGGCCTACGAGCAGTACTTC
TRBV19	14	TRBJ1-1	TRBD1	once	CASSTQGGNTEAFF	TGTGCCAGTAGTACACAGGGGGGGAACACTGAAGCTTTCTTT
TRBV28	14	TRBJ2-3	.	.	CASSLAQGTDTQYF	TGTGCCAGCAGTTTAGCCCAAGGGACAGATACGCAGTATTTT
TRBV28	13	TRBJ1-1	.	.	CASSRTQSAEAFF	TGTGCCAGCAGCCGGACGCAGAGCGCTGAAGCTTTCTTT
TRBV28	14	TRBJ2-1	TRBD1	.	CASIPGQGSGEQFF	TGTGCCAGCATCCCGGGACAGGGAAGCGGTGAGCAGTTCTTC
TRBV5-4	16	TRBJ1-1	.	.	CASSLESQGVNTEAFF	TGTGCCAGCAGCTTGGAGTCACAGGGCGTTAACACTGAAGCTTTCTTT
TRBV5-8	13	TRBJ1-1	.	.	CASRPRATAKAFF	TGTGCCAGCAGACCCCGGGCGACAGCAAAAGCTTTCTTT
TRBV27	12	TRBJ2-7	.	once	CASSLQGAEQYF	TGTGCCAGCAGTCTCCAAGGGGCCGAGCAGTACTTC
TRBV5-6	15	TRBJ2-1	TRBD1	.	CASSSGTGGNNEQFF	TGTGCCAGCAGTTCCGGGACAGGAGGGAATAATGAGCAGTTCTTC
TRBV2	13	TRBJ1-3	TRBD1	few	CASKGTAGNTIYF	TGTGCCAGCAAAGGGACAGCCGGAAACACCATATATTTT
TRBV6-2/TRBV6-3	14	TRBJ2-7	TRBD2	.	CASSLSGSSYEQYF	TGTGCCAGCAGTCTTAGCGGGAGCTCCTACGAGCAGTACTTC
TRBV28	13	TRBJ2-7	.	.	CASRYTGPYEQYF	TGTGCCAGCAGGTATACAGGTCCCTACGAGCAGTACTTC
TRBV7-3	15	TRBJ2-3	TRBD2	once	CASSLRLAGMDTQYF	TGTGCCAGCAGCTTACGACTAGCGGGTATGGATACGCAGTATTTT
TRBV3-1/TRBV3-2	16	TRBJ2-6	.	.	CASSQGQVSGANVLTF	TGTGCCAGCAGCCAAGGACAGGTTTCTGGGGCCAACGTCCTGACTTTC
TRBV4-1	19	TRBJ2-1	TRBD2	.	CASSQDSWALSGRAAEQFF	TGCGCCAGCAGCCAAGATTCCTGGGCCCTTAGCGGGAGGGCCGCTGAGCAGTTCTTC
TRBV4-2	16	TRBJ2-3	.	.	CASSQEPTLSSDTQYF	TGTGCCAGCAGCCAAGAGCCTACCCTCTCATCGGATACGCAGTATTTT
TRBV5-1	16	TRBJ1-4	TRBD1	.	CASSLAWTGGSEKLFF	TGCGCCAGCAGCTTGGCCTGGACAGGGGGTAGTGAAAAACTGTTTTTT
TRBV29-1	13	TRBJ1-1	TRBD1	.	CSVRQGPNTEAFF	TGCAGCGTCCGACAGGGGCCGAACACTGAAGCTTTCTTT
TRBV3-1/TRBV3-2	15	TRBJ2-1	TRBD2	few	CASSPGLAGVIPQFF	TGTGCCAGCAGCCCGGGACTAGCGGGAGTGATACCCCAGTTCTTC
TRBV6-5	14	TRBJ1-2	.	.	CASSHRERSYGYTF	TGTGCCAGCAGCCACAGGGAGCGGAGCTATGGCTACACCTTC
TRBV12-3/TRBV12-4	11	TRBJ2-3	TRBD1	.	CASRSGTEPYF	TGTGCCAGCAGATCCGGGACAGAGCCTTATTTT
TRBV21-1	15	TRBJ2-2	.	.	CASSKQQGNTGELFF	TGTGCCAGCAGCAAGCAACAGGGGAACACCGGGGAGCTGTTTTTT
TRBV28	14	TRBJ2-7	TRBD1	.	CASLGDRRTYEQYF	TGTGCCAGCTTGGGGGACAGGAGGACCTACGAGCAGTACTTC
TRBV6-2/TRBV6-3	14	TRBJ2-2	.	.	CASSWGSSPGELFF	TGTGCCAGCAGTTGGGGGTCTAGTCCCGGGGAGCTGTTTTTT
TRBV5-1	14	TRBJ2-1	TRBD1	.	CASSLARGLNEQFF	TGCGCCAGCAGCTTGGCGAGGGGGCTGAATGAGCAGTTCTTC
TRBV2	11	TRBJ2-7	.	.	CASSEGYEQYF	TGTGCCAGCAGTGAGGGCTACGAGCAGTACTTC
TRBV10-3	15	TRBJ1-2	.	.	CAISEGLSTNYGYTF	TGTGCCATCAGTGAGGGTCTCTCAACTAACTATGGCTACACCTTC
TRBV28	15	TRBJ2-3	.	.	CASSSPGTLTDTQYF	TGTGCCAGCAGTTCTCCCGGGACACTCACAGATACGCAGTATTTT
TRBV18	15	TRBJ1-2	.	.	CASSPMEGGLYGYTF	TGTGCCAGCTCACCCATGGAGGGGGGTCTCTATGGCTACACCTTC
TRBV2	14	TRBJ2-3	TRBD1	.	CASSTLGQGDTQYF	TGTGCCAGCAGTACCCTTGGACAGGGGGATACGCAGTATTTT
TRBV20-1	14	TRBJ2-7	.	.	CSASAMGFSYEQYF	TGCAGTGCTAGTGCGATGGGGTTCTCCTACGAGCAGTACTTC
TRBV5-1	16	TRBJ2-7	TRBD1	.	CASSWNRGLLSYEQYF	TGCGCCAGCAGCTGGAACAGGGGGTTACTCTCCTACGAGCAGTACTTC
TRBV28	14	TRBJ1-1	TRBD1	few	CASSFRDRRTEAFF	TGTGCCAGCAGTTTTAGGGACAGGCGCACTGAAGCTTTCTTT
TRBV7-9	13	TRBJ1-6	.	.	CASSLRGNSPLHF	TGTGCCAGCAGCTTACGAGGGAATTCACCCCTCCACTTT